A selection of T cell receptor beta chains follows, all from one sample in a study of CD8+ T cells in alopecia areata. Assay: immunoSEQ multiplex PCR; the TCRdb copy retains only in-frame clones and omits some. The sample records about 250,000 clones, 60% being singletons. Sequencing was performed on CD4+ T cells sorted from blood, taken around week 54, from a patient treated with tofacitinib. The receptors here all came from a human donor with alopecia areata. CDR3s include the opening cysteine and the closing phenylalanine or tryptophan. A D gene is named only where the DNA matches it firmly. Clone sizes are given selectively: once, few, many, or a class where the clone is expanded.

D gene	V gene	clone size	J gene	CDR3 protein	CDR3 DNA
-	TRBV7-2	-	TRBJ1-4	CASGENEKLFF	TGTGCCAGCGGAGAAAATGAAAAACTGTTTTTT
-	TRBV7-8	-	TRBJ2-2	CASSILRARGSNTGELFF	TGTGCCAGCAGCATACTCAGGGCCCGGGGGTCGAACACCGGGGAGCTGTTTTTT
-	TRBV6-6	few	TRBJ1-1	CASTGGVNTEAFF	TGTGCCAGCACCGGAGGGGTGAACACTGAAGCTTTCTTT
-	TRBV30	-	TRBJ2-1	CAWRRYNEQFF	TGTGCCTGGAGACGTTACAATGAGCAGTTCTTC
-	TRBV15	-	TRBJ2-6	CATSREGLNSGANVLTF	TGTGCCACCAGCAGAGAGGGACTCAACTCTGGGGCCAACGTCCTGACTTTC
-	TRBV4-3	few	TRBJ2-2	CASSQDPGSGELFF	TGCGCCAGCAGCCAAGATCCCGGCTCCGGGGAGCTGTTTTTT
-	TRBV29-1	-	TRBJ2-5	CSCLGGGQETQYF	TGCAGCTGTCTCGGGGGTGGACAAGAGACCCAGTACTTC
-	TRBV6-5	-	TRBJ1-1	CASSSQGRNTEAFF	TGTGCCAGCAGTTCACAGGGCAGGAACACTGAAGCTTTCTTT
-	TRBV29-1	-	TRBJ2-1	CSVIIRTGSEQFF	TGCAGCGTCATTATTCGAACAGGGAGCGAGCAGTTCTTC
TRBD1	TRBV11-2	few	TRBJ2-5	CASSARPRGPETQYF	TGTGCCAGCAGCGCAAGACCAAGGGGGCCCGAGACCCAGTACTTC
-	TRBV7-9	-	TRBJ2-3	CASSSLEWGLSPDTQYF	TGTGCCAGCAGCTCCCTTGAATGGGGCCTATCCCCAGATACGCAGTATTTT
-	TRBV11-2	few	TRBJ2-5	CASLARETQYF	TGTGCCAGCCTGGCCCGTGAGACCCAGTACTTC
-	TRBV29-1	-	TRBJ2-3	CSLLGGTGATDTQYF	TGCAGCCTTCTCGGGGGAACAGGAGCCACAGATACGCAGTATTTT
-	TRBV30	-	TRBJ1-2	CAWSEGFGGYTF	TGTGCCTGGAGTGAGGGATTCGGTGGCTACACCTTC
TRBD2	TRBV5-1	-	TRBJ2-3	CASSFGTSGKDTQYF	TGCGCCAGCAGCTTTGGGACTAGCGGAAAAGATACGCAGTATTTT
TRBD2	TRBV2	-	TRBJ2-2	CASSSGRPTGELFF	TGTGCCAGCTCTAGCGGGCGACCTACCGGGGAGCTGTTTTTT
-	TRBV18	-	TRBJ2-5	CASEAGLQETQYF	TGTGCCAGCGAGGCGGGGCTCCAAGAGACCCAGTACTTC
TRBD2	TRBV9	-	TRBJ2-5	CASSGLAGPRETQYF	TGTGCCAGCAGCGGACTAGCGGGTCCGCGGGAGACCCAGTACTTC
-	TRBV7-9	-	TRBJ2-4	CASSSPGKAARGNIQYF	TGTGCCAGCAGCTCGCCTGGGAAGGCGGCCCGCGGAAACATTCAGTACTTC
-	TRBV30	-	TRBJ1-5	CAWTGNSNQPQHF	TGTGCCTGGACAGGAAATAGCAATCAGCCCCAGCATTTT